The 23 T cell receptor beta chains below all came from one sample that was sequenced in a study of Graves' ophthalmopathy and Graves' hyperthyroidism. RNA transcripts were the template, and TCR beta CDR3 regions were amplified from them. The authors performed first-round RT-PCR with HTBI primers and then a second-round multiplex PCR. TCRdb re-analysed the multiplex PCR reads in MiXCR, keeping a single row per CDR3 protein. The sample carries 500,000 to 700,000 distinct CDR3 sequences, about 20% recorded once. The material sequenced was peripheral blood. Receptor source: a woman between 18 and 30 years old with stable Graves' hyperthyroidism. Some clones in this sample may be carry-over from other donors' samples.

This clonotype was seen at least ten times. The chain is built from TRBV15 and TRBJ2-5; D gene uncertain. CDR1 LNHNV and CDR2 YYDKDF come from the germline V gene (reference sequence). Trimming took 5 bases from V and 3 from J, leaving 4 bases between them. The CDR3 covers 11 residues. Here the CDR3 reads CATSVEETQYF. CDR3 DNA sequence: TGTGCCACCAGCGTCGAAGAGACCCAGTACTTC.

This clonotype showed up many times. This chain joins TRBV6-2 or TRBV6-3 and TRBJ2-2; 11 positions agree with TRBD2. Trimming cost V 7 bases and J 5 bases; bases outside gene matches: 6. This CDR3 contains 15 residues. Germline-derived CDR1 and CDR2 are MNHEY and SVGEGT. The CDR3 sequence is CASKPRTSGTGELFF. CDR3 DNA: TGTGCCAGCAAACCAAGGACTAGCGGGACCGGGGAGCTGTTTTTT.

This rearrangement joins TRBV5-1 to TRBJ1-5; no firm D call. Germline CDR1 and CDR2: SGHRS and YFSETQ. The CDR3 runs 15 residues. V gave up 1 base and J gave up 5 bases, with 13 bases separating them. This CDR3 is CASSLSDFTDQPQHF. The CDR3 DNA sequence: TGCGCCAGCAGCTTGTCCGACTTTACCGATCAGCCCCAGCATTTT. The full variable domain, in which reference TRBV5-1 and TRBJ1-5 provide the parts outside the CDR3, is KAGVTQTPRYLIKTRGQQVTLSCSPISGHRSVSWYQQTPGQGLQFLFEYFSETQRNKGNFPGRFSGRQFSNSRSEMNVSTLELGDSALYLCASSLSDFTDQPQHFGDGTRLSIL.

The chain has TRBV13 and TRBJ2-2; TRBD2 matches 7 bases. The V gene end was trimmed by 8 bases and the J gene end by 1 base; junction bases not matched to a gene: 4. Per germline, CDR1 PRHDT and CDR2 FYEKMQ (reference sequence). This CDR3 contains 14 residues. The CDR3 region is CASEERGNTGELFF. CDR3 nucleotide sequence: TGTGCCAGCGAGGAGCGGGGGAACACCGGGGAGCTGTTTTTT.

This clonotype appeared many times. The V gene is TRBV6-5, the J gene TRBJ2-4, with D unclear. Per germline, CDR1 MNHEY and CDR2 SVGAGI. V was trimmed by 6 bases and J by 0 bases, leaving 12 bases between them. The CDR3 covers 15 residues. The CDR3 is CASRPDWLAKNIQYF. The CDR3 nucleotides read TGTGCCAGCAGACCCGACTGGTTAGCCAAAAACATTCAGTACTTC.

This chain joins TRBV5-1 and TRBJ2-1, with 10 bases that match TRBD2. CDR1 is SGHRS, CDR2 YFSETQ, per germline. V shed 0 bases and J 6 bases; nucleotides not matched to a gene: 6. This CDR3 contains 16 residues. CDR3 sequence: CASSLGSSGGINEQFF. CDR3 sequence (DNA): TGCGCCAGCAGCTTGGGAAGTAGCGGGGGGATCAATGAGCAGTTCTTC.

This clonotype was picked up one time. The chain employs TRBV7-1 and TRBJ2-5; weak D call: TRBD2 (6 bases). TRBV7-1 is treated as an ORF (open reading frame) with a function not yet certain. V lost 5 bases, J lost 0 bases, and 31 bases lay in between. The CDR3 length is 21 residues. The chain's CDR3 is CASSPTQVGGMRPPYQETQYF. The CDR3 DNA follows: TGTGCCAGCAGCCCGACACAGGTCGGGGGAATGAGACCCCCGTACCAAGAGACCCAGTACTTC.

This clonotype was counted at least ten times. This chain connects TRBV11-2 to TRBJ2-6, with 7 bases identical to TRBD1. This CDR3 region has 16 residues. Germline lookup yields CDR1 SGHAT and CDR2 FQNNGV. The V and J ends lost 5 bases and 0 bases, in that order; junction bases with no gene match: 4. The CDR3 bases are TGTGCCAGCAGCCTAGGGACAGCCTCTGGGGCCAACGTCCTGACTTTC. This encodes CASSLGTASGANVLTF.

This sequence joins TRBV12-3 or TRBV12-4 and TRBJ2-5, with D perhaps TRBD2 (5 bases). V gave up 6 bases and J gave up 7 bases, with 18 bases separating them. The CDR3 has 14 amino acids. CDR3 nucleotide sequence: TGTGCCAGCAGCCTCCCCACTAGTCGGACGACCCAGTACTTC. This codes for CASSLPTSRTTQYF.

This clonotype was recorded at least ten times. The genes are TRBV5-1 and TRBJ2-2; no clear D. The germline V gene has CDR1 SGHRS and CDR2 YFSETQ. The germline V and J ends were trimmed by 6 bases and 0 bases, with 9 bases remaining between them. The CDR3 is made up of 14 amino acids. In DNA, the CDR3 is TGCGCCAGCACAAGCACCGCGAACACCGGGGAGCTGTTTTTT. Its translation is CASTSTANTGELFF.

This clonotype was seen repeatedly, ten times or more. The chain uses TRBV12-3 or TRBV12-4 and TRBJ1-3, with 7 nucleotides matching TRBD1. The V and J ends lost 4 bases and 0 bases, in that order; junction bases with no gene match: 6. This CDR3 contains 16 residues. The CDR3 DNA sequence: TGTGCCAGCAGTTCCCGACAGGGATTCTCTGGAAACACCATATATTTT. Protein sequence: CASSSRQGFSGNTIYF.

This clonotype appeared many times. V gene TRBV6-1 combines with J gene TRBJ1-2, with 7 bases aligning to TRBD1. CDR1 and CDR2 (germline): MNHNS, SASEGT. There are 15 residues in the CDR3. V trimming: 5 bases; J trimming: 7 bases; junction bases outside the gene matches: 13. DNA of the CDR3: TGTGCCAGCAGTCAGGATAAGACAGGGTGGGGTGGCTACACCTTC. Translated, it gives CASSQDKTGWGGYTF.

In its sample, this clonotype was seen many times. As DNA, the CDR3 is TGTGCCAGCAGCCCACGGGCCTACTCGGGGGAGCTGTTTTTT. This encodes CASSPRAYSGELFF. The V and J genes are TRBV12-3 or TRBV12-4 and TRBJ2-2; no definite D call. V lost 6 bases to trimming and J lost 8 bases, with 16 bases between them. CDR3 length: 14 amino acids.

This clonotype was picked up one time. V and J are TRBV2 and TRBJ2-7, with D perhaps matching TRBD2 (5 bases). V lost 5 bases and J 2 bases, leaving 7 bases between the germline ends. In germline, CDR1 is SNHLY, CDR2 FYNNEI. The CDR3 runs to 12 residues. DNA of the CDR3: TGTGCCAGCAGTACAGCGGCCTACGAGCAGTACTTC. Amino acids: CASSTAAYEQYF. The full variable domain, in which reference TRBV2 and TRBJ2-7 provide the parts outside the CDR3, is EPEVTQTPSHQVTQMGQEVILRCVPISNHLYFYWYRQILGQKVEFLVSFYNNEISEKSEIFDDQFSVERPDGSNFTLKIRSTKLEDSAMYFCASSTAAYEQYFGPGTRLTVT.

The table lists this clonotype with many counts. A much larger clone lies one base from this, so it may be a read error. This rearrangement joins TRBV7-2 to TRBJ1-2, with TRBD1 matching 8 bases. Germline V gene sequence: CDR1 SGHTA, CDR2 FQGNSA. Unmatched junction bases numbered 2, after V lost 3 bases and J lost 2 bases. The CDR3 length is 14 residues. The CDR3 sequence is CASSLGQENYGYTF. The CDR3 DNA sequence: TGTGCCAGCAGCTTGGGACAGGAGAACTATGGCTACACCTTC.

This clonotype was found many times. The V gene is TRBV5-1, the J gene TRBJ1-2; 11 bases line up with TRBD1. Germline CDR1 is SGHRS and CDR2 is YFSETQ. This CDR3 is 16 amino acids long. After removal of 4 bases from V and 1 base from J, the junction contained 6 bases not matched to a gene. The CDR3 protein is CASSPDRGRGNYGYTF. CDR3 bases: TGCGCCAGCAGCCCGGACAGGGGGCGGGGTAACTATGGCTACACCTTC.

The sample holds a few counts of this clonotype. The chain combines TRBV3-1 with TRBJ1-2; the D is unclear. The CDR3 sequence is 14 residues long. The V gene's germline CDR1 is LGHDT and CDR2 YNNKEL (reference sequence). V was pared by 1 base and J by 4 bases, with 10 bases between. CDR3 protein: CASSQVKRGYGYTF. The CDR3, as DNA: TGTGCCAGCAGCCAAGTTAAACGGGGCTATGGCTACACCTTC.

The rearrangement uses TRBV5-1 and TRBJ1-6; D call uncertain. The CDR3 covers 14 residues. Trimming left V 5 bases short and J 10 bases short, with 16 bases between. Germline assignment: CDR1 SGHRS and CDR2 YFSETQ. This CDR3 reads CASRAGRERSPLHF. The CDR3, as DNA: TGCGCCAGCAGGGCCGGGAGGGAACGCTCACCCCTCCACTTT.

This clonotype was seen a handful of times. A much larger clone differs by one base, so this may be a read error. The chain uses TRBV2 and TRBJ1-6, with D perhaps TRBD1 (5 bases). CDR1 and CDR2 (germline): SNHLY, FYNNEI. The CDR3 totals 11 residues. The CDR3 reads CASGRGSPLRF. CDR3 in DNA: TGTGCCAGCGGAAGGGGTTCACCCCTCCGCTTT.

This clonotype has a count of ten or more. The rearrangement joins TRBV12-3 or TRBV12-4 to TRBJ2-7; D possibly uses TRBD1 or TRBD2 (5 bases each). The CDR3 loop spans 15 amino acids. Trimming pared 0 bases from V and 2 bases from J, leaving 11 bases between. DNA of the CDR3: TGTGCCAGCAGTTTAGCGCTTGGGGGTGCCTACGAGCAGTACTTC. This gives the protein CASSLALGGAYEQYF.

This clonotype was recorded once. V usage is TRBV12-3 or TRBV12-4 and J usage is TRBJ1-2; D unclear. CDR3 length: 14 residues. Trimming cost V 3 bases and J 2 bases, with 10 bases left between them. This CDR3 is CASSFDGFNYGYTF. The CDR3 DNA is TGTGCCAGCAGTTTTGACGGATTCAACTATGGCTACACCTTC.

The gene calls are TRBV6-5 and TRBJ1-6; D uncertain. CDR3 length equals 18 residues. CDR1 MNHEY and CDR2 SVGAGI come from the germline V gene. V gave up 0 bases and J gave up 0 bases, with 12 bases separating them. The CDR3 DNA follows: TGTGCCAGCAGTTACTCGCTCCTCGGCAGCTCCTATAATTCACCCCTCCACTTT. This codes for CASSYSLLGSSYNSPLHF.

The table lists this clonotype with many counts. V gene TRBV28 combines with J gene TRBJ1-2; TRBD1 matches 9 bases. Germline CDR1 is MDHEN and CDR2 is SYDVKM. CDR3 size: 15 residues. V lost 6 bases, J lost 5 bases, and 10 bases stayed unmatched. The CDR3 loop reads CASRSGDRALYGYTF. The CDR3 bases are TGTGCCAGCAGGTCGGGGGACAGGGCACTATATGGCTACACCTTC.